This T cell receptor beta chain is drawn from a study of T-cell memory formation after mild COVID-19. Notes on the study in general: Contracting clones from day 15 to 85 had balanced CD4/CD8; later expanders favoured CD4+.

One entry per CDR3 protein, called by TCRdb with MiXCR from the 5' RACE reads. Here the sample spans about 190,000 distinct CDR3 sequences, 27% being singletons. About this clonotype: Its antigen is not identified.

The specimen sequenced was PBMCs or a T cell subset sorted from them (not recorded which). The clonotype was recovered from an adult woman who had mild COVID-19 (a few samples of this study predate the infection). Cell type and time point are not known.

CDR3 region: CASSFSVGLGEKLFF. CDR3 nucleotide sequence: TGTGCCAGCAGCTTTTCTGTAGGACTGGGGGAAAAACTGTTTTTT. V and J are TRBV7-9 and TRBJ1-4; D is uncertain. Germline CDR1 and CDR2: SEHNR and FQNEAQ (reference sequence). The CDR3 has 15 amino acids. Trimming pared 3 bases from V and 8 bases from J, leaving 16 bases between.